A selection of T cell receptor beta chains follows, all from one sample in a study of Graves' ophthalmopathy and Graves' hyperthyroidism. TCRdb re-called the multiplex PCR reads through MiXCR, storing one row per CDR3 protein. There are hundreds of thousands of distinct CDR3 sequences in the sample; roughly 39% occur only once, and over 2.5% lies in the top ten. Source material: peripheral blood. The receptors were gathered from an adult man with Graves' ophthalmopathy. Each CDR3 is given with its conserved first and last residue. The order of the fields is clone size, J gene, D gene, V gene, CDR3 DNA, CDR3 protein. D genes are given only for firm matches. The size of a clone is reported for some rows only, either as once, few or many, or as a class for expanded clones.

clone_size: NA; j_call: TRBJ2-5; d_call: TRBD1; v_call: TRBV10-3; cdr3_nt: TGTGCCATCAGCACCGGGACAGGGAGTTACGAGACCCAGTACTTC; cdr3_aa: CAISTGTGSYETQYF
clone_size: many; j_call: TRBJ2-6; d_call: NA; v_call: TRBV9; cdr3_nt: TGTGCCAGCAGCGCAACAGGGACTGGGGCCAACGTCCTGACTTTC; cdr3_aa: CASSATGTGANVLTF
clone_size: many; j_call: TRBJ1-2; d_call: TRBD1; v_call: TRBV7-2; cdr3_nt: TGTGCCAGCAGCTTATCACAGGGGGCTGGTGGCTACACCTTC; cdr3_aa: CASSLSQGAGGYTF
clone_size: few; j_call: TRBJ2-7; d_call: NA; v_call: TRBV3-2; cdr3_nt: TGTGCCAGCAGCCAAGGAGGGACTAACTCCTACGAGCAGTACTTC; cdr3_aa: CASSQGGTNSYEQYF
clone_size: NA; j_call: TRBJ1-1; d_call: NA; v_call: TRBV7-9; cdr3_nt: TGTGCCAGCAGCCCCGCAGCAACTAATGAAGCTTTCTTT; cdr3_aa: CASSPAATNEAFF
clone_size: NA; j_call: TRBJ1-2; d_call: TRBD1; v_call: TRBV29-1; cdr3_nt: TGCAGCTACACCGGGACAGGCCACTATGGCTACACCTTC; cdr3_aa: CSYTGTGHYGYTF
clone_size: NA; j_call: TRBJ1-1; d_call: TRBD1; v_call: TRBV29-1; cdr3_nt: TGCAGCGTCGCCGGGACAGGGGGCTATGACACCGCTTTCTTT; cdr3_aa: CSVAGTGGYDTAFF
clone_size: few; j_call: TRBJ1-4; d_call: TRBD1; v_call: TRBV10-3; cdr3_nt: TGTGCCATCAGTGCGATGGGACAGGGTTATGAAAAACTGTTTTTT; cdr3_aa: CAISAMGQGYEKLFF
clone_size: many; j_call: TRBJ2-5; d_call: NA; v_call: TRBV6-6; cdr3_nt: TGTGCCAGCAGTTACAGGGAGGAAGAGACCCAGTACTTC; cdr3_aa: CASSYREEETQYF
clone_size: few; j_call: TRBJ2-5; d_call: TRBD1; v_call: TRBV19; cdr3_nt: TGTGCCAGTAGTATTAGGGGGCGCGGCCGCAAGACCCAGTACTTC; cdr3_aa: CASSIRGRGRKTQYF
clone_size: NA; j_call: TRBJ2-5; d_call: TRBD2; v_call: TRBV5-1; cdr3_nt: TGCGCCAGCAGCGCCGGTCCGGGACTAGCTTCGAGAGAGACCCAGTACTTC; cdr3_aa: CASSAGPGLASRETQYF
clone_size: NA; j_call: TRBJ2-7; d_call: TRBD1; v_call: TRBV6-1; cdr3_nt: TGTGCCAGCCCCGGGACAGATTCCTACGGGCAGTACTTC; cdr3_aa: CASPGTDSYGQYF
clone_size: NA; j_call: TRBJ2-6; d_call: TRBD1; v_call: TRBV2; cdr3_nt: TGTGCCAGCAGTGATCCTCCGGGACAGGGGGCCAACGTCCTGACTTTC; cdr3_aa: CASSDPPGQGANVLTF
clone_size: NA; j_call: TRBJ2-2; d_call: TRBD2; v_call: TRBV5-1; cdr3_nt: TGCGCCAGCAGCGCGGGGGATTTGAACACCGGGGAGCTGTTTTTT; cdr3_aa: CASSAGDLNTGELFF
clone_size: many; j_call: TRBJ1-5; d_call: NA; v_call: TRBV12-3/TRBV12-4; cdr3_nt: TGTGCCAGCACAATCCTTCCGGGAGAGCCCCAGCATTTT; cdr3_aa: CASTILPGEPQHF
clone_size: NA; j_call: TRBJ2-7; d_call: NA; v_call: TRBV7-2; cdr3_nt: TGTGCCAGCAGCTTAGTGCGGCAGGGGGGAAACTACGAGCAGTACTTC; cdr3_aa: CASSLVRQGGNYEQYF
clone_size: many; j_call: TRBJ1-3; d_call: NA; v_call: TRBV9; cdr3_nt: TGTGCCAGCAGCGTAGATGTAGGGTTAGGAAACACCATATATTTT; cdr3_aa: CASSVDVGLGNTIYF
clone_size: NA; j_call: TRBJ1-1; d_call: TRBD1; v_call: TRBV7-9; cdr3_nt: TGTGCCAGCAGCTTAGGGGACAGGGAAGTTGGTGAAGCTTTCTTT; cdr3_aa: CASSLGDREVGEAFF
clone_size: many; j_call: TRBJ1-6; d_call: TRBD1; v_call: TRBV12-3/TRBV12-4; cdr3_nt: TGTGCCAGCAGTTCCCCCCCCTCGACAGGGTCCTATAATTCACCCCTCCACTTT; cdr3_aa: CASSSPPSTGSYNSPLHF
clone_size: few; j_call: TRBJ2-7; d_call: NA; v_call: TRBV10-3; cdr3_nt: TGTGCCAGCAGCCAGGACTCCTATCATTCCTACGAGCAGTACTTC; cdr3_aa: CASSQDSYHSYEQYF
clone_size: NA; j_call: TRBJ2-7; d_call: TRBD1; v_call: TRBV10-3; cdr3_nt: TGTGCCATCAGTGGGACAGGGGAGTACGAGCAGTACTTC; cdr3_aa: CAISGTGEYEQYF
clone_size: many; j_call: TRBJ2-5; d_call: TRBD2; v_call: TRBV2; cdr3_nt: TGTGCCAGCAGGGACTTCGAGCGGGAGGGAGAGACCCAGTACTTC; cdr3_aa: CASRDFEREGETQYF
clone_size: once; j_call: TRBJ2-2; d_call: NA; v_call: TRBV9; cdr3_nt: TGTGCCAGCAGCTTGGTCCCAGCGACAACCGGGGAGCTGTTTTTT; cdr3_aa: CASSLVPATTGELFF
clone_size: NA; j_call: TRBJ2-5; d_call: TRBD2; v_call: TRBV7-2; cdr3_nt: TGTGCCAGCAGCCAAGTTCTCGGACTAGCGGCCCCCCCCGCCCCCTACCAAGAGACCAAGTACTTC; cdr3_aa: CASSQVLGLAAPPAPYQETKYF
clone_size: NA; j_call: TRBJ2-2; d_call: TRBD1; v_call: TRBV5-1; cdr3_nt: TGCGCCAGCAGAGGGGGCAGAACCGGGGAGCTGTTTTTT; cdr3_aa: CASRGGRTGELFF
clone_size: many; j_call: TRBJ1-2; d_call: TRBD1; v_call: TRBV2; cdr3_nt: TGTGCCAGCAGTATACAGGGGAGTGATGGCTACACCTTC; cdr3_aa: CASSIQGSDGYTF
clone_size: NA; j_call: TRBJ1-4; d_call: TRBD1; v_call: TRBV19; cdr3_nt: TGTGCCAGTACCGAACCGGGACAGGGGAAAGAAAAACTGTTTTTT; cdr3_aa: CASTEPGQGKEKLFF
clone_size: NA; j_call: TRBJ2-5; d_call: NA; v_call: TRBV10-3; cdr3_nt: TGTGCCATCAGTGATTCAAATGAGCAGTACTTC; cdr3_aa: CAISDSNEQYF
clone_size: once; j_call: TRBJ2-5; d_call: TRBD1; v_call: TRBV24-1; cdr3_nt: TGTGCCAGCAGTTTATCTCAGGGACAGGGTGAGACCCAGTACTTC; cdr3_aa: CASSLSQGQGETQYF
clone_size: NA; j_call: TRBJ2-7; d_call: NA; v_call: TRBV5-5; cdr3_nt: TGTGCCAGCAGCTTGCAAAATGTTGGGCTTCTAGAGCAGTACTTC; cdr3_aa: CASSLQNVGLLEQYF